The source of this T cell receptor (beta chain) is a study of blood T cell repertoires in COVID-19 (dated by TCRdb to 2020 to 2021). In terms of the full investigation: Collaborator samples came from the United States, Italy and Spain and covered acute and convalescent phases of COVID-19. The material from the prospective study consisted of cDNA or gDNA derived from T cells, B-cell-depleted T cells, or PBMCs. Deeply sampled blood TCRbeta repertoires from subjects exposed to, actively infected with, or recovered from COVID-19 were included in the dataset. The repertoires were released in a freely available public database intended as a resource for research on the immune response to SARS-CoV-2. Samples were obtained from the ongoing ImmuneRACE study (first 160 participants) and from 1,254 subjects provided by 6 global collaborators. Nearly every sample came with metadata listing a de-identified subject ID, COVID-19 status, age in years and sex. Where available, HLA class I and class II types were taken from metadata supplied by the sample provider and were not determined by assay-based typing.

Details on this clone: Its target antigen remains unknown. The sample holds no much larger clone one base away, and base qualities are not on file.

TCRbeta CDR3 regions were amplified from genomic DNA using the immunoSEQ Assay, a bias-controlled multiplex PCR. In the authors' own workflow: The number of nucleated cells in each sample was estimated by amplification of reference gene primers within the assay. To quantify the absolute abundance of each unique TCRbeta CDR3 rearrangement, sequence reads were collapsed and filtered. For each sample, productive Simpson clonality was calculated as the square root of Simpson's diversity index across productive rearrangements. TCRdb took this table from immuneACCESS and kept in-frame rearrangements with V and J called. Such tables lack part of the clones; where checked against another copy, unresolved V genes explain under half of the gap, and the rest is unexplained. Clonal size and the V and J genes are those of that table, whereas D and trimming came from the DNA. Across this sample there are approximately 110,000 clones, with 80% to 95% seen only once. Together, the top ten hold just over 2% of the sample.

In Seattle, one collaborating source enrolled patients while the infection was active and tracked those patients longitudinally over the course of disease. The collaborating institutions used their own protocols to collect whole blood in K2EDTA tubes. For TCRbeta analysis, collaborators shipped samples in one of three forms: frozen whole blood, isolated PBMCs, or DNA extracted from either of those sample types. Points the paper makes about the study in general: The quantity of clinical and demographic metadata differed by source and by participant and was supplied without curation.

From its cysteine to its phenylalanine, the CDR3 spans 14 amino acids. This entry keeps only the CDR3 DNA: 42 bases, framed from base 1. Trimming costs V 4 bases and J 4 bases, and their ends lie 12 bases apart. For CDR1 and CDR2, the germline V gene lists KGHDR and SFDVKD. Sequenced sample: peripheral blood. This sequence originates from a man aged 50-59 years with COVID-19, enrolled during active disease. The rearranged chain carries TRBV24-1 and TRBJ2-5, and possibly TRBD1, on 5 matching bases. The CDR3 loop reads CATSDYTQGETQYF. The sequenced DNA: TGTGCCACCAGTGACTACACCCAGGGAGAGACCCAGTACTTC.